The 10 T cell receptor beta chains below come from one sample, sequenced in a study of graft-versus-host responses after intestinal transplantation. No cognate antigen is known for these TCRs. TCRdb's table, derived via immunoSEQ multiplex PCR, lists solely in-frame clones and lacks some. In the table there are 55,000 to 80,000 clones, around nine tenths of which are singletons. The sequenced sample was unstimulated CD8+ T cells sorted from spleen or lymph node cells, obtained before transplant. All receptors come from a human donor who was the organ donor for an intestinal transplant.

The chain couples TRBV9 to TRBJ2-2; D possibly corresponds to TRBD1 (5 bases). Trimming shortened V by 3 bases and J by 0 bases, and 9 bases separated the two germline ends. Germline V gene sequence: CDR1 SGDLS, CDR2 YYNGEE. This CDR3 region has 15 residues. Here the CDR3 reads CASSESGTNTGELFF. DNA of the CDR3: TGTGCCAGCAGCGAATCAGGGACGAACACCGGGGAGCTGTTTTTT.

This clone was seen a single time. The rearrangement joins TRBV11-2 to TRBJ2-1, with D possibly matching TRBD1 (6 bases). CDR1 is SGHAT, CDR2 FQNNGV, per germline. This CDR3 has 13 amino acids. V was trimmed by 5 bases and J by 1 base, leaving 6 bases between them. CDR3 bases: TGTGCCAGCAGCCAGGGGTCCTACAATGAGCAGTTCTTC. This codes for CASSQGSYNEQFF. Complete variable domain (other parts from reference TRBV11-2 and TRBJ2-1): EAGVAQSPRYKIIEKRQSVAFWCNPISGHATLYWYQQILGQGPKLLIQFQNNGVVDDSQLPKDRFSAERLKGVDSTLKIQPAKLEDSAVYLCASSQGSYNEQFFGPGTRLTVL.

This clone was seen only once. V is TRBV11-2 and J is TRBJ2-7; tentative D call: TRBD2 (8 bases). CDR3 length: 18 residues. V lost 3 bases and J 3 bases, leaving 24 bases between the germline ends. Germline V gene data show CDR1 as SGHAT and CDR2 as FQNNGV. CDR3 sequence (DNA): TGTGCCAGCAGCTTGGAGGGTCCGGGGGGGACAGCTCACTACGAGCAGTACTTC. This gives the protein CASSLEGPGGTAHYEQYF.

The gene calls are TRBV5-5 and TRBJ1-1, with D unresolved. CDR1 SGHKS and CDR2 YYEKEE come from the germline V gene (reference sequence). The CDR3 spans 16 residues. Trimming stripped 4 bases from V and 3 bases from J, with 19 bases between. CDR3 nucleotides: TGTGCCAGCAGCAAAAGCCCCCCGGGGAGGCACACTGAAGCTTTCTTT. It specifies CASSKSPPGRHTEAFF.

This sequence joins TRBV28 and TRBJ1-1; 11 bases line up with TRBD1. This CDR3 comprises 18 residues. The germline V gene encodes CDR1 MDHEN and CDR2 SYDVKM. The V and J ends lost 5 bases and 2 bases, in that order; junction bases with no gene match: 13. The CDR3 DNA sequence: TGTGCCAGCAGTCTTATTGGGGGGACAGGGGGAGAAAACACTGAAGCTTTCTTT. This encodes CASSLIGGTGGENTEAFF.

This clone was found a few times. The chain couples TRBV28 to TRBJ1-3; unclear D gene. The CDR3 has 15 amino acids. V lost 6 bases and J 8 bases, leaving 20 bases between the germline ends. From germline, CDR1 is MDHEN and CDR2 SYDVKM. CDR3 region: CASSPHPRIGHTIYF. Written as DNA, the CDR3 is TGTGCCAGCAGCCCCCACCCCAGGATAGGCCACACCATATATTTT.

V usage is TRBV7-9 and J usage is TRBJ2-2; D not certain. Trimming stripped 5 bases from V and 0 bases from J, with 10 bases between. The CDR3 spans 15 residues. Germline V gene sequence: CDR1 SEHNR, CDR2 FQNEAQ (reference sequence). The CDR3 bases are TGTGCCAGCAGCCTGAACTATCCGAACACCGGGGAGCTGTTTTTT. This encodes CASSLNYPNTGELFF.

This clone was observed a single time. This chain links TRBV27 with TRBJ2-3, with D perhaps matching TRBD1 (5 bases). Germline V gene data show CDR1 as MNHEY and CDR2 as SMNVEV (reference sequence). The V gene lost 5 bases and the J gene lost 0 bases, with 12 bases spanning the gap. This CDR3 region has 15 residues. Here the CDR3 reads CASSPRDLSTDTQYF. The CDR3 nucleotides read TGTGCCAGCAGTCCCAGGGATCTTAGCACAGATACGCAGTATTTT.

The DNA of the CDR3 is TGTGCCAGCAGTTTCGCAACGGAGGTTGTAGATACGCAGTATTTT. Amino acid sequence: CASSFATEVVDTQYF. The chain has TRBV27 and TRBJ2-3; the D gene is possibly TRBD2 (5 bases). Germline CDR1 MNHEY, CDR2 SMNVEV (reference sequence). This CDR3 spans 15 amino acids. V dropped 3 bases and J dropped 5 bases, with 15 bases sitting between them.

V and J are TRBV14 and TRBJ2-3, with a tentative D call TRBD1 (5 bases). V was cut by 1 base and J by 0 bases, with 8 bases left in between. The CDR3 contains 15 residues. CDR1 and CDR2 from the germline V gene are SGHDN and FVKESK. The CDR3 DNA is TGTGCCAGCAGCCAAGGACAGATTAGCACAGATACGCAGTATTTT. Translating it yields CASSQGQISTDTQYF.